Presented here are 20 T cell receptor beta chains from one specimen sequenced in a study of blood T cell repertoires in COVID-19. The data were produced by immunoSEQ multiplex PCR, yet TCRdb's version contains in-frame clones alone and is incomplete. The repertoire holds under 70,000 clones, around 86% seen once, with approximately 11% in the top ten. Sequenced input: peripheral blood. The receptors shown here come from a woman aged 18-29 years with acute or convalescent COVID-19.

This chain connects TRBV29-1 to TRBJ1-1, with D unclear. This CDR3 is 13 amino acids long. V lost 7 bases and J lost 0, with 12 bases in between. Germline V gives CDR1 SQVTM, CDR2 ANQGSEA. The CDR3 reads CSGGERVNTEAFF. The CDR3 bases are TGCAGCGGGGGAGAGAGAGTGAACACTGAAGCTTTCTTT. Together with reference TRBV29-1 and TRBJ1-1, the CDR3 gives the full variable domain: SAVISQKPSRDICQRGTSLTIQCQVDSQVTMMFWYRQQPGQSLTLIATANQGSEATYESGFVIDKFPISRPNLTFSTLTVSNMSPEDSSIYLCSGGERVNTEAFFGQGTRLTVV.

The chain has TRBV28 and TRBJ1-5; a weak D match, TRBD1 (6 bases). V shed 5 bases and J shed 1 base, with 15 bases lying between them. Germline values: CDR1 MDHEN, CDR2 SYDVKM. This CDR3 is 16 amino acids long. The CDR3 is CASSIHPDSSNQPQHF. The CDR3, as DNA: TGTGCCAGCAGTATCCATCCGGACAGCAGCAATCAGCCCCAGCATTTT.

This chain links TRBV5-1 with TRBJ2-3; 9 bases match TRBD2. The CDR3 is 15 amino acids. CDR1 SGHRS and CDR2 YFSETQ come from the germline V gene. Germline trimming cut 1 base from V and 1 base from J; bases unmatched to any gene: 1. CDR3 coding DNA: TGCGCCAGCAGCTTGCCTAGCGGGGGCACAGATACGCAGTATTTT. Its translation: CASSLPSGGTDTQYF.

The chain carries TRBV29-1 and TRBJ1-1, with a possible D match to TRBD1 (6 bases). Looked up from germline, CDR1 is SQVTM and CDR2 is ANQGSEA. V dropped 4 bases and J dropped 5 bases, with 11 bases sitting between them. This CDR3 has 12 residues. This CDR3 is CSVGTANTEAFF. The CDR3 nucleotides read TGCAGCGTTGGGACAGCGAATACTGAAGCTTTCTTT. Full variable domain (outside the CDR3, taken from reference TRBV29-1 and TRBJ1-1): SAVISQKPSRDICQRGTSLTIQCQVDSQVTMMFWYRQQPGQSLTLIATANQGSEATYESGFVIDKFPISRPNLTFSTLTVSNMSPEDSSIYLCSVGTANTEAFFGQGTRLTVV.

This chain links TRBV14 with TRBJ2-5; D is uncertain. CDR1 SGHDN and CDR2 FVKESK come from the germline V gene. Trimming took off 0 bases at V and 7 bases at J, with 12 bases between the two ends. The CDR3 totals 14 residues. The CDR3 bases are TGTGCCAGCAGCCAAGACGGGTTGCGGCGGACCCAGTACTTC. This gives the protein CASSQDGLRRTQYF.

This sequence joins TRBV30 and TRBJ2-1; 12 positions agree with TRBD1. The CDR3 is 16 residues long. Looked up from germline, CDR1 is GTSNPN and CDR2 is SVGIG (reference sequence). V trimming: 0 bases; J trimming: 7 bases; junction bases outside the gene matches: 7. The CDR3 sequence: CAWSVLGTGGINEQFF. The CDR3 DNA is TGTGCCTGGAGTGTATTAGGGACAGGGGGCATAAATGAGCAGTTCTTC.

The V gene is TRBV6-5, the J gene TRBJ2-1; 8 bases are a match to TRBD2. Germline lookup yields CDR1 MNHEY and CDR2 SVGAGI. Trimming cost V 6 bases and J 8 bases; bases outside gene matches: 12. The CDR3 has 15 amino acids. DNA of the CDR3: TGTGCCAGCAGGGCACTGGGGACTAGTGGTGATGAGCAGTTCTTC. Translated: CASRALGTSGDEQFF.

Here the CDR3 DNA reads TGCAGCGTTGAAGGCGGCGGAGAGCAGTACTTC. This translates into CSVEGGGEQYF. The chain has TRBV29-1 and TRBJ2-7, with unresolved D. The CDR3 has 11 amino acids. V was trimmed by 1 base and J by 7 bases, leaving 8 bases between them. Per the germline V gene, CDR1 is SQVTM and CDR2 is ANQGSEA.

This chain connects TRBV7-2 to TRBJ2-3, with 7 bases fitting TRBD1. The CDR3 runs 15 residues. Germline lookup yields CDR1 SGHTA and CDR2 FQGNSA. Germline trimming cut 5 bases from V and 4 bases from J; bases unmatched to any gene: 9. CDR3 DNA: TGTGCCAGCAGCCCCAGGGGGAGTGCCTCAGATACGCAGTATTTT. Protein sequence: CASSPRGSASDTQYF.

V gene TRBV5-6 combines with J gene TRBJ1-2; D is undetermined. The CDR3 consists of 13 residues. Per the germline V gene, CDR1 is SGHDT and CDR2 is YYEEEE. The V end lost 6 bases, the J end lost 8 bases, and 17 bases lay between the germline ends. The CDR3 loop reads CASTLEMAKGYTF. DNA of the CDR3: TGTGCCAGCACCCTAGAAATGGCTAAGGGCTACACCTTC.

The rearrangement joins TRBV4-1 to TRBJ2-1; TRBD2 agrees at 10 bases. Germline V gives CDR1 MGHRA, CDR2 YSYEKL. V dropped 1 base and J dropped 1; count of bases not matched to a gene: 4. The CDR3 has 17 residues. Written as DNA, the CDR3 is TGCGCCAGCAGCCAAGCTAGCGGGAGTACGTCCTACAATGAGCAGTTCTTC. Protein sequence: CASSQASGSTSYNEQFF.

The CDR3, as DNA: TGTGCCTGGGCAGGGTGGCTAGGAGAGACCCAGTACTTC. Translation gives CAWAGWLGETQYF. The chain links TRBV30 to TRBJ2-5; weak D call: TRBD1 (5 bases). The CDR3 has 13 residues. Germline assignment: CDR1 GTSNPN and CDR2 SVGIG (reference sequence). Trimming took off 5 bases at V and 4 bases at J, with 14 bases between the two ends.

The chain links TRBV4-3 to TRBJ2-4, with D possibly matching TRBD2 (6 bases). Germline assignment: CDR1 LGHNA and CDR2 YSLEER. V shed 0 bases and J shed 6 bases, with 9 bases lying between them. CDR3 length: 14 residues. CDR3 in amino acids: CASSQDTSRNIQYF. CDR3 nucleotides: TGCGCCAGCAGCCAAGATACTAGCAGAAACATTCAGTACTTC.

DNA of the CDR3: TGTGCCAGCTCACCAGGACAGGGGGCTCAAGAGACCCAGTACTTC. Residues: CASSPGQGAQETQYF. The chain is built from TRBV18 and TRBJ2-5, with 11 bases identical to TRBD1. This CDR3 has 15 residues. Germline CDR1 KGHSH, CDR2 LQKENI. V lost 2 bases to trimming and J lost 2 bases; unmatched junction nucleotides: 1. The full variable domain, with the rest looked up from reference TRBV18 and TRBJ2-5, is NAGVMQNPRHLVRRRGQEARLRCSPMKGHSHVYWYRQLPEEGLKFMVYLQKENIIDESGMPKERFSAEFPKEGPSILRIQQVVRGDSAAYFCASSPGQGAQETQYFGPGTRLLVL.

The chain combines TRBV28 with TRBJ1-3, with D possibly being TRBD1 (6 bases). With 6 bases removed from V and 4 bases from J, the gap between germline ends came to 13 bases. The CDR3 is 14 residues long. The germline V gene has CDR1 MDHEN and CDR2 SYDVKM. Written as DNA, the CDR3 is TGTGCCAGCAGACCCCCAGGGGAAGGAAACACCATATATTTT. Translation gives CASRPPGEGNTIYF.

The V and J genes are TRBV11-2 and TRBJ1-1, with D maybe TRBD1 (6 bases). Germline V gene sequence: CDR1 SGHAT, CDR2 FQNNGV. Trimming removed 5 bases at V and 4 bases at J, with 14 bases between. This CDR3 has 14 amino acids. CDR3 DNA sequence: TGTGCCAGCAGCCCAGGACAGTCGCCCACTGAAGCTTTCTTT. Its protein product is CASSPGQSPTEAFF.

The chain links TRBV27 to TRBJ1-1, with TRBD1 identical over 7 bases. V lost 3 bases and J lost 3; bases outside the gene matches: 4. Germline CDR1 reads MNHEY; CDR2 reads SMNVEV (reference sequence). The CDR3 is made up of 14 amino acids. The CDR3 here is CASSLGRGDTEAFF. The DNA of the CDR3 is TGTGCCAGCAGTTTGGGCAGGGGGGACACTGAAGCTTTCTTT.

The V gene is TRBV20-1, the J gene TRBJ1-1; D is unclear. The CDR3 totals 11 residues. Germline V gives CDR1 DFQATT, CDR2 SNEGSKA (reference sequence). Trimming removed 6 bases from V and 2 bases from J, with 7 bases in between. Here the CDR3 reads CSAGTNTEAFF. Here the CDR3 DNA reads TGCAGTGCGGGCACAAACACTGAAGCTTTCTTT.

Only one count was recorded for this clone. The chain links TRBV14 to TRBJ1-1, with D maybe TRBD1 (6 bases). The CDR3 loop spans 13 amino acids. The V gene's germline CDR1 is SGHDN and CDR2 FVKESK. The V gene lost 4 bases and the J gene lost 1 base, with 7 bases spanning the gap. CDR3 DNA: TGTGCCAGCAGCCCGACAGGGAACACTGAAGCTTTCTTT. This sequence encodes CASSPTGNTEAFF.

Only a few counts were recorded for this clone. The genes are TRBV5-4 and TRBJ2-1; TRBD1 might be the D (6 bases). CDR1 and CDR2 from the germline V gene are SGHNT and YYREEE (reference sequence). This CDR3 spans 11 amino acids. V lost 4 bases and J 10 bases, leaving 9 bases between the germline ends. The CDR3 loop is CASSLDREQFF. CDR3 nucleotide sequence: TGTGCCAGCAGCCTAGACAGGGAGCAGTTCTTC.